This TCR beta chain was sequenced in a study of T-cell memory formation after mild COVID-19. TCRdb processed the 5' RACE reads anew with MiXCR; each CDR3 protein has one entry. Among around 250,000 distinct CDR3 sequences, 15% were seen once, and the ten largest hold 2.1%. CDR3 length: 11 residues. Trimming removed 2 bases at V and 5 bases at J, with 3 bases between. The germline CDR1 and CDR2 sequences are SGHAT and FQDESV (reference sequence). The table lists this clonotype with many counts. The TCR sequence derives from an adult woman who had mild COVID-19 (a few samples of this study predate the infection). Cell type and time point are not known. The chain is built from TRBV11-1 and TRBJ1-1, with D unresolved. The sequenced material came from PBMCs or a T cell subset sorted from them (not recorded which). This chain's CDR3 is CASSLQTEAFF. Written as DNA, the CDR3 is TGTGCCAGCAGCTTACAGACTGAAGCTTTCTTT.